Included here is one T cell receptor (beta chain) sequence, with context. What this receptor recognizes is not known. Base qualities are not provided; no much larger clone lies one nucleotide away. This sample was included in a study of response to subunit inactivated influenza vaccine (dated by TCRdb to the late 2010s). Looking at the study overall: The study used deep quantitative T cell receptor repertoire profiling to track responses to a trivalent subunit inactivated influenza vaccine. Study-level results and caveats: The authors proposed that each seasonal influenza vaccination may bring in only a limited number of new T cells.

Library generation was performed with RT-PCR. Reads for this sample came from an Illumina HiSeq 2500. TCRdb reran the public reads through fastp at Q25 and MiXCR, keeping productive beta chains. Each CDR3 protein appears once, grouped with its most common genes and DNA. The sample data list 500,000 or so distinct CDR3 sequences, and 16% of these were observed just once. Around 3% of the sample is taken by the ten largest. V gives up 2 bases and J gives up 3 bases, and the segment between their germline ends measures 8 bases. CDR1 and CDR2 are drawn from the germline V gene: MGHDK, SYGVNS. The CDR3, cysteine through phenylalanine, is 14 amino acids long. Only the CDR3 part of the read is kept: 42 bases, read in frame from the first base.

Material: CD4+ T cells sorted from PBMCs, obtained around 25 months after vaccination. The chain employs TRBV25-1 and TRBJ1-5; the D segment could be TRBD1, given 6 matching bases. The receptor comes from a man aged 50 to 69 who received an inactivated influenza vaccine. Donor details come from another sample of the same person, matched by shared clones. The CDR3 amino acid sequence is: CASSETGYNQPQHF. At the DNA level, the sequence is TGTGCCAGCAGTGAAACAGGGTACAATCAGCCCCAGCATTTT.